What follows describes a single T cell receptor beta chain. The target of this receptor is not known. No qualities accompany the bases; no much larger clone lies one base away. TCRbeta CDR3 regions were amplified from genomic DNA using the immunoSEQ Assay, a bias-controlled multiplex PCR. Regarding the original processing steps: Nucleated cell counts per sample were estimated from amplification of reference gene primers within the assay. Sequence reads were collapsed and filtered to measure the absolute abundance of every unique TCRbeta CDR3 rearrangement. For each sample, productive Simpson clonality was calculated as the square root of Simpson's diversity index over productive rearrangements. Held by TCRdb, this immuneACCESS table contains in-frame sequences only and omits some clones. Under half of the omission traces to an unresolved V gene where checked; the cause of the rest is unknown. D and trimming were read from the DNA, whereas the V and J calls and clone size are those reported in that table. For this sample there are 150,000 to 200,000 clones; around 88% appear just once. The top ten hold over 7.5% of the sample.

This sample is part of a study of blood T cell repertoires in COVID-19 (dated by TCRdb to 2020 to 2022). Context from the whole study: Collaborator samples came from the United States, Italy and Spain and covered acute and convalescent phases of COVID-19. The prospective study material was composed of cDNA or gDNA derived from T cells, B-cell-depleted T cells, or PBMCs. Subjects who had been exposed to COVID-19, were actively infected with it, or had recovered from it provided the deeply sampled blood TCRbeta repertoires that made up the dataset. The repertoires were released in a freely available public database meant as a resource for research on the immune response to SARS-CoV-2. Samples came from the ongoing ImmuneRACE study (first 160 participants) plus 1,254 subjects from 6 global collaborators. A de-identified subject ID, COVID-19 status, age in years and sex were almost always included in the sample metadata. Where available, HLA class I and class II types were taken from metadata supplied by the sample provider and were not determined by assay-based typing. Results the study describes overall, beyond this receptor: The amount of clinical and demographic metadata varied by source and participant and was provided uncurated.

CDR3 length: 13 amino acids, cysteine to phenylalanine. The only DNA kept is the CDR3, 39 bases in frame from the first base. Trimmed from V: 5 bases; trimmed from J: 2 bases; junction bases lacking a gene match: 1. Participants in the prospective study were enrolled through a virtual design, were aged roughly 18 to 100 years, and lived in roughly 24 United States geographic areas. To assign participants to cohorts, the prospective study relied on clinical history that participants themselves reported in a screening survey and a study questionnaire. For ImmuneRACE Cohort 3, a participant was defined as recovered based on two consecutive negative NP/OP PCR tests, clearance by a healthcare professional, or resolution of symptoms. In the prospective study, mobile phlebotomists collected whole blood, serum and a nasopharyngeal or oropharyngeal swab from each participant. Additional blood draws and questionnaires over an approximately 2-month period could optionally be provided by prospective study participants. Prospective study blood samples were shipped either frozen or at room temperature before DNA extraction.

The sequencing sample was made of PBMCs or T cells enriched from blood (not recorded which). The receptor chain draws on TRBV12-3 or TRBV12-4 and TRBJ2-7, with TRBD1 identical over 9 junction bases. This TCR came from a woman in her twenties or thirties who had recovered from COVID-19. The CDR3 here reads CASSRQGAYEQYF. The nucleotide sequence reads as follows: TGTGCCAGCAGTAGACAGGGGGCCTACGAGCAGTACTTC.